This is a list of T cell receptor beta chains from one sample in a study of identical twins. TCRdb used MiXCR to reprocess the 5' RACE reads, holding one entry per CDR3 protein. The sample includes just over 500,000 distinct CDR3 sequences, approximately 22% of them seen just once. The same specimen was also included in a second study, on T cells expressing NK-cell markers.

Sample: CD4+ T cells sorted from blood. The receptors here all came from a young woman in good health. CDR3s leave out the opening cysteine and the closing phenylalanine or tryptophan. A row's size may be missing; if present it is once, few, many or a size class.

TRBV11-2	TRBJ2-5	few	ASSLLGGWDRVLETQY
TRBV29-1	TRBJ1-4	.	SVDWSGGAEKLF
TRBV20-1	TRBJ2-2	.	SASLSGTGELF
TRBV20-1	TRBJ1-1	.	SASLGFFTEAF
TRBV7-9	TRBJ2-7	few	ASSLAPGHAFYEQY
TRBV20-1	TRBJ2-7	.	SARPSLAGIYEQY
TRBV7-3	TRBJ2-3	.	ASSPNILAGDTDTQY
TRBV6-2/TRBV6-3	TRBJ1-2	few	ASSLWDYGYT
TRBV29-1	TRBJ2-1	.	SVATTYSSYNEQF
TRBV29-1	TRBJ1-3	many	SVGTPGQGNTIY
TRBV5-4	TRBJ2-1	many	ASSLEVSYNEQF
TRBV12-3/TRBV12-4	TRBJ2-1	many	ASSLERVEQF
TRBV6-1	TRBJ1-2	.	ASSEARTANYGYT
TRBV12-2	TRBJ2-7	many	ASRLVIAGGVSYEQY
TRBV5-6	TRBJ1-1	.	ASSLDGGGHREAF
TRBV7-2	TRBJ2-2	few	ASSPHSGRGTGELF
TRBV18	TRBJ2-5	.	ASSQLTQGRETQY
TRBV5-1	TRBJ1-1	.	ASYDRAHSQAF
TRBV19	TRBJ1-2	.	ASSMEGRGGYT
TRBV6-6	TRBJ2-2	few	ASRGFTGELF
TRBV20-1	TRBJ2-7	few	SASYGGSTYEQY
TRBV14	TRBJ1-2	many	ASSLLSSGPSYGYT
TRBV20-1	TRBJ2-1	few	SAYAGGSYNEQF
TRBV15	TRBJ2-1	.	ATSRADRDPYNEQF
TRBV20-1	TRBJ2-3	few	SAVLGTDTQY
TRBV20-1	TRBJ1-1	.	SASSRGRILQNTEAF
TRBV7-2	TRBJ1-2	few	ASSLGRTGHGYT
TRBV5-1	TRBJ1-1	.	ASSFLPNDRNRMNTEAF
TRBV11-2	TRBJ2-1	.	ASSLSRDSVNEQF
TRBV20-1	TRBJ2-2	few	SARDRLNTGELF
TRBV11-2	TRBJ1-2	.	ASSSFRGYGYT
TRBV20-1	TRBJ2-7	.	SALLGGQGTYEQY
TRBV24-1	TRBJ1-2	few	ATSAVGYGYT
TRBV5-4	TRBJ2-7	few	ASSSSGTQSYEQY
TRBV11-2	TRBJ2-1	.	ASSGGLAAVNEQF
TRBV14	TRBJ1-1	few	ASSQEMAVNTEAF
TRBV5-1	TRBJ2-7	.	ASSLPDRGGEQY
TRBV20-1	TRBJ2-1	.	SALGRSGEAYNEQF
TRBV6-1	TRBJ1-1	.	AARGNTEAF
TRBV5-1	TRBJ2-7	.	ASSRLDPIYEQY
TRBV5-1	TRBJ2-5	few	ASSLETETQY
TRBV7-3	TRBJ1-3	.	ASSLSGGGDTIY
TRBV5-1	TRBJ1-1	few	ASSLASGGLMNTEAF
TRBV14	TRBJ2-1	.	ASSQDRGRGHEQF
TRBV7-9	TRBJ1-3	many	ASRESAVIRNTIY
TRBV7-6	TRBJ2-1	.	ASSYRSGTSGRSSYNEQF
TRBV6-5	TRBJ2-1	many	ASTGNNNEQF
TRBV5-1	TRBJ2-3	few	ASSLGKGQGAPTDTQY
TRBV12-3/TRBV12-4	TRBJ1-2	few	ASRTEIIPSGYT
TRBV5-1	TRBJ2-1	.	ASSRDSPTDEQF